This record concerns one TCR beta chain sequence. What it binds is unknown. A deep-level run was used for the assay. Method: immunoSEQ multiplex PCR; TCRdb's copy keeps in-frame clones and lacks some. Of about 2.4 million clones listed, 80% to 95% are singletons. Trimming took off 0 bases at V and 6 bases at J, with 19 bases between the two ends. Germline loops: CDR1 LNHNV, CDR2 YYDKDF (reference sequence). This CDR3 spans 17 amino acids. The sample belongs to a study of shared clonotypes between healthy human individuals. For the study at large: Three plates were used per donor for CD4 naive, three for CD4 memory, two for CD8 naive and one for CD8 memory. Study conclusions and caveats: Relative to memory subsets, naive subsets generally showed larger estimated richness.

This clonotype originated in a young man in good health. Some clones in this sample may be carry-over from other donors' samples. The sample consisted of naive CD4+ T cells from PBMCs. Indicated subset: CD45RA+ positively selected. The rearrangement joins TRBV15 to TRBJ2-3, with a tentative D call TRBD2 (8 bases). CDR3 sequence (DNA): TGTGCCACCAGCAGAGATCGAGGGGGCGGGAGGTCGGATACGCAGTATTTT. As protein: CATSRDRGGGRSDTQYF.